This T cell receptor beta chain was identified during a study of CD8+ T cells in alopecia areata. Study information: Percent affected scalp area, the SALT score, rated treated patients' severity. Findings of the study overall: Clonality exceeded that of normal scalp in lesional scalp, most notably in alopecia totalis/universalis. Association of baseline CD8+ expansion with response is uncertain owing to one nonresponder. Scalp clonality and expanded CD8+ clones among the top 100 fell significantly with tofacitinib.

Germline trimming cut 4 bases from V and 0 bases from J; bases unmatched to any gene: 7. Germline assignment: CDR1 SGHKS and CDR2 YYEKEE (reference sequence). This CDR3 spans 17 amino acids. A single count supports this clone. Its antigen is unidentified. Extraction of RNA preceded its reverse transcription into cDNA, which served as the sequencing template. Profiling relied on immunoSEQ multiplex PCR, and the TCRdb table lists in-frame clones only, not all of them. The sample yields 6,900 or so clones, about two thirds seen once. The treatment: oral pan-JAK inhibitor, 5-10 mg twice daily. Obtained from alopecia areata patients were lesional scalp punch biopsies along with peripheral blood.

The gene calls are TRBV5-5 and TRBJ1-1, with 12 bases that match TRBD1. This sequence was found in a human donor with alopecia areata. Sequencing used skin, obtained at week 4, from a patient treated with tofacitinib. CDR3: CASSGDRGQVMNTEAFF. In DNA, the CDR3 is TGTGCCAGCAGCGGGGACAGGGGGCAAGTCATGAACACTGAAGCTTTCTTT.